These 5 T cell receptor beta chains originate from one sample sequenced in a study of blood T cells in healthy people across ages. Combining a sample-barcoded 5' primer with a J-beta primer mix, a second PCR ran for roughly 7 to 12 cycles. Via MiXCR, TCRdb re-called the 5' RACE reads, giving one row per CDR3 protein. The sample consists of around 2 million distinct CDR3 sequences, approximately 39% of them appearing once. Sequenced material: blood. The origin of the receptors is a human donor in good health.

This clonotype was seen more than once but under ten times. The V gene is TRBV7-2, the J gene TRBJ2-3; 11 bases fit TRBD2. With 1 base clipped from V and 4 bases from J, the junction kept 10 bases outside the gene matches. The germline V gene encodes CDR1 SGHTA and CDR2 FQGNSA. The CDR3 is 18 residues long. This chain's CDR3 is CASSLVSFSGGAPDTQYF. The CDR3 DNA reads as TGTGCCAGCAGCTTAGTCTCCTTTAGCGGGGGGGCCCCAGATACGCAGTATTTT.

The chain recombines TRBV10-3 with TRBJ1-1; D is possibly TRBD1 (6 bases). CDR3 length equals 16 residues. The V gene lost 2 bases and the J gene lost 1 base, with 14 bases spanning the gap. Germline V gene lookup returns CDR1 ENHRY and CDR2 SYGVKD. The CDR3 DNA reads TGTGCCATCAGTGAGGGCAGGGGTCTTTCGAACACTGAAGCTTTCTTT. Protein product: CAISEGRGLSNTEAFF.

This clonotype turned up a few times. CDR3: CSASLRARTDTQYF. The CDR3 bases are TGCAGTGCTAGTCTACGGGCCCGCACAGATACGCAGTATTTT. The chain is built from TRBV20-1 and TRBJ2-3, with D unclear. The length of the CDR3 is 14 residues. Germline V gives CDR1 DFQATT, CDR2 SNEGSKA (reference sequence). The V end was cut by 3 bases, the J end by 1 base, with 11 bases between.

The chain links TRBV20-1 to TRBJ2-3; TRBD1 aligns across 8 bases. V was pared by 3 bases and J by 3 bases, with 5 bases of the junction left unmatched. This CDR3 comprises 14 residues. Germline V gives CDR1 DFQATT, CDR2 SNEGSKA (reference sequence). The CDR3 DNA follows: TGCAGTGCTAGTGCGGACAGGGAAACAGATACGCAGTATTTT. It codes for CSASADRETDTQYF.

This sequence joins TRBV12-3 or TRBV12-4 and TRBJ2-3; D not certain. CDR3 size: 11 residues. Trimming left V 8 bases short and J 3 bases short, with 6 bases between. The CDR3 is CASQRTDTQYF. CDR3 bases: TGTGCCAGCCAGAGGACAGATACGCAGTATTTT.